A selection of T cell receptor beta chains follows, all from one sample in a study of regulatory T cells in long-lasting Graves disease. TCRdb re-called the multiplex PCR reads with MiXCR, one entry per CDR3 protein. The sample yields about 430,000 distinct CDR3 sequences, over 12% seen once. The same data also contributed to another study, on T cells in Graves' hyperthyroidism and ophthalmopathy.

This material consisted of peripheral blood mononuclear cells (PBMCs), taken at new diagnosis, from a patient treated with antithyroid drugs. Every receptor here comes from a woman aged 40 to 55 with Graves disease. CDR3s include the opening cysteine and the closing phenylalanine or tryptophan. D genes are given only for firm matches. Size values are once, few and many counts, or a class for expanded clones, and some rows have none.

TRBJ2-7 many . TRBV9 12 CASSVTGNEQYF TGTGCCAGCAGCGTAACGGGAAACGAGCAGTACTTC
TRBJ2-2 . TRBD1 TRBV9 15 CASSDRDRETGELFF TGTGCCAGCAGCGACCGGGACAGGGAGACCGGGGAGCTGTTTTTT
TRBJ2-3 many TRBD2 TRBV20-1 17 CSARSVGRGGSTDTQYF TGCAGTGCTAGATCGGTAGGGCGGGGGGGTAGCACAGATACGCAGTATTTT
TRBJ1-2 many . TRBV20-1 11 CSGGLIYGYTF TGCAGTGGAGGGTTAATCTATGGCTACACCTTC
TRBJ2-7 few . TRBV5-1 16 CASSAGRTGGFYEQYF TGCGCCAGCAGCGCCGGACGGACCGGGGGATTCTACGAGCAGTACTTC
TRBJ2-3 few . TRBV4-1 16 CASSQEIGVLTDTQYF TGCGCCAGCAGCCAAGAGATCGGGGTCCTCACAGATACGCAGTATTTT
TRBJ2-7 few TRBD1 TRBV20-1 13 CSARSGTGDEQYF TGCAGTGCTAGGTCCGGGACAGGTGACGAGCAGTACTTC
TRBJ2-3 . . TRBV19 12 CATKGAGDTQCF TGTGCCACCAAGGGGGCGGGAGATACGCAGTGTTTT
TRBJ2-7 many TRBD1 TRBV28 15 CASSFPRTGGYEQYF TGTGCCAGCAGTTTTCCCCGGACAGGGGGCTACGAGCAGTACTTC
TRBJ2-1 many . TRBV29-1 13 CSVDGQSYNEQFF TGCAGCGTTGATGGACAGTCCTACAATGAGCAGTTCTTC
TRBJ2-4 many . TRBV11-2 13 CASSDLGGDIQYF TGTGCCAGCAGCGATCTGGGTGGCGACATTCAGTACTTC
TRBJ2-1 many TRBD2 TRBV29-1 16 CSVEEGRAGSYNEQFF TGCAGCGTTGAAGAAGGGAGGGCGGGATCCTACAATGAGCAGTTCTTC
TRBJ2-3 many TRBD2 TRBV18 15 CASSAITSGTDTQYF TGTGCCAGCTCAGCTATAACTAGCGGCACAGATACGCAGTATTTT
TRBJ1-2 many . TRBV18 14 CASSPGPTNYGYTF TGTGCCAGCTCCCCCGGCCCGACAAACTATGGCTACACCTTC
TRBJ1-5 many . TRBV28 13 CASSFPGERPQHF TGTGCCAGCAGTTTCCCCGGCGAAAGGCCCCAGCATTTT
TRBJ2-1 many . TRBV2 13 CASSGDFGNEQFF TGTGCCAGCAGCGGGGACTTCGGCAATGAGCAGTTCTTC
TRBJ2-2 few TRBD2 TRBV30 13 CAWKLAGAGELFF TGTGCCTGGAAGCTAGCGGGAGCCGGGGAGCTGTTTTTT
TRBJ2-5 many . TRBV20-1 15 CSADGRMDYQETQYF TGCAGTGCCGACGGACGGATGGATTATCAAGAGACCCAGTACTTC
TRBJ1-1 few . TRBV4-1 12 CASSQDGNEAFF TGCGCCAGCAGCCAAGATGGGAATGAAGCTTTCTTT
TRBJ2-1 many TRBD2 TRBV28 17 CASSSNLRLAGHNEQFF TGTGCCAGCAGTTCCAACCTCCGGCTAGCGGGGCACAATGAGCAGTTCTTC
TRBJ2-1 many TRBD2 TRBV12-3/TRBV12-4 16 CASRNIAGGPGGEQFF TGTGCCAGCAGAAATATAGCGGGAGGGCCCGGTGGTGAGCAGTTCTTC
TRBJ2-2 many TRBD2 TRBV18 17 CASSPGLADANTGELFF TGTGCCAGCTCACCGGGACTAGCGGACGCGAACACCGGGGAGCTGTTTTTT
TRBJ2-7 few . TRBV20-1 14 CSARVPTGTYEQYF TGCAGTGCTAGAGTACCGACAGGGACTTATGAGCAGTACTTC
TRBJ2-3 many . TRBV12-3/TRBV12-4 14 CASSLIGRGYTQYF TGTGCCAGCAGTTTGATTGGAAGGGGGTATACGCAGTATTTT
TRBJ1-5 many . TRBV28 15 CASSSGQISNQPQHF TGTGCCAGCAGTTCAGGACAGATTAGCAATCAGCCCCAGCATTTT
TRBJ2-3 . TRBD2 TRBV3-1 15 CASSPERGSTDTQYF TGTGCCAGCAGCCCAGAGCGGGGAAGCACAGATACGCAGTATTTT
TRBJ1-1 . . TRBV18 14 CASSPRDSDTDAFF TGTGCCAGCTCACCTCGGGATTCGGACACTGATGCTTTCTTT
TRBJ2-7 . TRBD2 TRBV7-8 15 CAEAGSGSPSYEQYF TGTGCCGAAGCCGGTAGCGGGTCTCCATCCTACGAGCAGTACTTC
TRBJ2-7 many . TRBV12-3/TRBV12-4 14 CASSRGTGAYEQYF TGTGCCAGCAGCCGCGGGACGGGCGCCTACGAGCAGTACTTC
TRBJ2-1 . . TRBV5-1 15 CASSLESGKYNEQFF TGCGCCAGCAGCTTGGAGTCCGGGAAGTACAATGAGCAGTTCTTC
TRBJ2-3 few . TRBV7-8 14 CASSSSVPTDTQYF TGTGCCAGCAGCTCGTCAGTACCCACAGATACGCAGTATTTT
TRBJ2-7 many TRBD2 TRBV11-3 12 CASSLTSGGENF TGTGCCAGCAGCTTAACTAGCGGGGGTGAGAACTTC
TRBJ2-1 many TRBD2 TRBV3-1 15 CASSPGTSRNNEQFF TGTGCCAGCAGCCCCGGGACTAGCAGGAACAATGAGCAGTTCTTC
TRBJ2-2 many TRBD1 TRBV11-2 16 CASRPPGQGNTGELFF TGTGCCAGCAGACCTCCGGGACAGGGGAACACCGGGGAGCTGTTTTTT
TRBJ2-7 many . TRBV5-6 13 CASSEDTLYEQYF TGTGCCAGCAGCGAGGACACCCTATACGAGCAGTACTTC
TRBJ2-1 many . TRBV28 15 CASSSDGRSYNEQFF TGTGCCAGCAGTTCGGACGGACGCTCCTACAATGAGCAGTTCTTC
TRBJ1-1 . . TRBV3-1 14 CASSQLQMNTEAFF TGTGCCAGCAGCCAATTACAGATGAACACTGAAGCTTTCTTT
TRBJ2-5 few TRBD2 TRBV7-9 14 CASYPLAGEETQYF TGTGCCAGCTACCCCCTAGCGGGTGAAGAGACCCAGTACTTC
TRBJ2-7 many TRBD2 TRBV20-1 13 CSAQRTSGYEQYF TGCAGTGCCCAACGGACTAGCGGCTACGAGCAGTACTTC
TRBJ1-5 many TRBD1 TRBV20-1 15 CSARDETGDNQPQHF TGCAGTGCTAGAGATGAGACAGGGGATAATCAGCCCCAGCATTTT
TRBJ2-7 many . TRBV15 12 CATSRDSYEQYF TGTGCCACCAGCAGGGACTCCTACGAGCAGTACTTC
TRBJ1-1 . . TRBV19 12 CASSGLNTEAFF TGTGCCAGTAGTGGTTTGAACACTGAAGCTTTCTTT
TRBJ2-1 many . TRBV12-3/TRBV12-4 17 CASSLVAPGSSYNEQFF TGTGCCAGCAGTTTAGTTGCCCCCGGGAGCTCCTACAATGAGCAGTTCTTC
TRBJ1-1 many . TRBV28 10 CASSTREAFF TGTGCCAGCTCGACACGAGAAGCTTTCTTT
TRBJ2-1 few TRBD2 TRBV11-3 16 CASSGETSGRLDEQFF TGTGCCAGCAGCGGCGAGACTAGCGGGAGGCTGGATGAGCAGTTCTTC
TRBJ1-6 many . TRBV12-3/TRBV12-4 13 CASTRILFESLHF TGTGCCAGCACGAGAATATTATTTGAGTCCCTCCACTTT
TRBJ1-1 many . TRBV29-1 13 CSVGQDTNTEAFF TGCAGCGTTGGTCAGGACACAAACACTGAAGCTTTCTTT
TRBJ2-1 . TRBD1 TRBV11-3 13 CASSAGTGFGPFF TGTGCCAGCAGCGCCGGGACAGGGTTCGGTCCGTTCTTC
TRBJ1-5 . . TRBV27 13 CASSLQGPQPQHF TGTGCCAGCAGTCTACAGGGACCGCAGCCCCAGCATTTT